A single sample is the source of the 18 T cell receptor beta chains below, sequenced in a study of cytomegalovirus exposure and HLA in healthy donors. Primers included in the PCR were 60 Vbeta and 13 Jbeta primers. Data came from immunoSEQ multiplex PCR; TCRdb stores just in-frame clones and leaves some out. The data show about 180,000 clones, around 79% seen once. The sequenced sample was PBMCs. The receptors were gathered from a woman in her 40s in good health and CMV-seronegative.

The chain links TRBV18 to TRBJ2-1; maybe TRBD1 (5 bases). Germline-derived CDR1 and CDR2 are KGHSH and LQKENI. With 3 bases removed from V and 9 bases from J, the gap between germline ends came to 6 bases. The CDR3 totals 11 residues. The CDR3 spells CASSPQGEQFF. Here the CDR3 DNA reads TGTGCCAGCTCACCCCAGGGTGAGCAGTTCTTC.

Written as DNA, the CDR3 is TGTGCCAGCAAGACTCTGGGTGGCTCCTACGAGCAGTACTTC. It yields the protein CASKTLGGSYEQYF. The rearrangement joins TRBV27 to TRBJ2-7; D remains unclear. V was trimmed by 7 bases and J by 0 bases, leaving 13 bases between them. CDR3 length: 14 amino acids. Per the germline V gene, CDR1 is MNHEY and CDR2 is SMNVEV (reference sequence).

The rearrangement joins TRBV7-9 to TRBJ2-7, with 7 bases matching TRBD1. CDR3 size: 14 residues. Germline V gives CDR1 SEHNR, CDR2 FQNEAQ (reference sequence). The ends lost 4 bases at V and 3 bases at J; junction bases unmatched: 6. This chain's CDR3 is CASSYQGDLYEQYF. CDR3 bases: TGTGCCAGCAGCTATCAGGGGGACCTCTACGAGCAGTACTTC.

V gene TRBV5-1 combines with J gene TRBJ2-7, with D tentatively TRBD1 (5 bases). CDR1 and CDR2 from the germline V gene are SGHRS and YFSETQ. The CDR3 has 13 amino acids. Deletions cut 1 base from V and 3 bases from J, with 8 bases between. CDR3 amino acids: CASSLRGHYEQYF. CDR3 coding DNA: TGCGCCAGCAGCTTGAGGGGTCACTACGAGCAGTACTTC. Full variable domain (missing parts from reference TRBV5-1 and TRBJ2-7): KAGVTQTPRYLIKTRGQQVTLSCSPISGHRSVSWYQQTPGQGLQFLFEYFSETQRNKGNFPGRFSGRQFSNSRSEMNVSTLELGDSALYLCASSLRGHYEQYFGPGTRLTVT.

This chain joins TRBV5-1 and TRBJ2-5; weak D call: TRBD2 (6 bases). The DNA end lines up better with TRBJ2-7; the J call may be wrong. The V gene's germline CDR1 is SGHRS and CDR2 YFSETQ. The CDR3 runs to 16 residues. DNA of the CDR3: TGCGCCAGCAGCCAGCGGGTAGCAGGATGGTCCTACGAGCAGTACTTC. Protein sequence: CASSQRVAGWSYEQYF.

For the CDR3, the DNA is TGTGCCAGCAGCTTAAGGGGGGGGGATGGAGAGACCCAGTACTTC. Its translation: CASSLRGGDGETQYF. This chain connects TRBV7-2 to TRBJ2-5, with D possibly being TRBD2 (7 bases). Germline CDR1 is SGHTA and CDR2 is FQGNSA. The CDR3 consists of 15 residues. The V end was cut by 2 bases, the J end by 4 bases, with 14 bases between.

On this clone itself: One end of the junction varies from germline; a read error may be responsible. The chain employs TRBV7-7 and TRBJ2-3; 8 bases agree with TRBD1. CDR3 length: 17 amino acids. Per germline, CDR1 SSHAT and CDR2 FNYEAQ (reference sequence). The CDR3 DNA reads TGTGCTAGCAGCATCCCACGGTCAGGGGGCTGTACAGATACGCAGTATTTT. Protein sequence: CASSIPRSGGCTDTQYF.

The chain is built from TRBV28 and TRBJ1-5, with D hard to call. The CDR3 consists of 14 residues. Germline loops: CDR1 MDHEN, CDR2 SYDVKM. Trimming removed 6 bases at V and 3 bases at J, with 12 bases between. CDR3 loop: CASSPPGNNQPQHF. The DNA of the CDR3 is TGTGCCAGCAGCCCCCCGGGAAACAATCAGCCCCAGCATTTT.

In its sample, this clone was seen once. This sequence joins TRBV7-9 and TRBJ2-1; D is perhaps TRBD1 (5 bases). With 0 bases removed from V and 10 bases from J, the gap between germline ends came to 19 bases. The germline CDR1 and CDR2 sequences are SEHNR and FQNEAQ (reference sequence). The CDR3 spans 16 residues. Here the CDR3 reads CASSLALAPVWGEQFF. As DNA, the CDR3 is TGTGCCAGCAGCTTAGCGCTCGCCCCCGTCTGGGGCGAGCAGTTCTTC.

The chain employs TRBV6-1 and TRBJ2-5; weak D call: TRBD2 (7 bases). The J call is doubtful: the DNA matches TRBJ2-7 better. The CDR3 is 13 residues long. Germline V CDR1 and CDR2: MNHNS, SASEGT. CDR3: CASKGGGPYEQYF. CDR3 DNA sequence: TGTGCCAGCAAGGGGGGGGGCCCCTACGAGCAGTACTTC.

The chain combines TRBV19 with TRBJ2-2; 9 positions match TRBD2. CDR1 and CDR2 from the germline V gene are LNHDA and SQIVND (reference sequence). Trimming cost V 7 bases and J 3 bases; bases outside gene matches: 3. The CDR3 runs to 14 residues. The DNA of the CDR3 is TGTGCCAGTACGAGGACTAGCGACACCGGGGAGCTGTTTTTT. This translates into CASTRTSDTGELFF.

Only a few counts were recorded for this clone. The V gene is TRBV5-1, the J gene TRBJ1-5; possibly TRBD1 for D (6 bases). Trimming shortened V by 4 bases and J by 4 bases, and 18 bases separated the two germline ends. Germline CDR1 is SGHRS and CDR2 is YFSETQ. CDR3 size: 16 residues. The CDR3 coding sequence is TGCGCCAGCAGCCTGGACGGGGGGGGCGGAAATCAGCCCCAGCATTTT. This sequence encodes CASSLDGGGGNQPQHF.

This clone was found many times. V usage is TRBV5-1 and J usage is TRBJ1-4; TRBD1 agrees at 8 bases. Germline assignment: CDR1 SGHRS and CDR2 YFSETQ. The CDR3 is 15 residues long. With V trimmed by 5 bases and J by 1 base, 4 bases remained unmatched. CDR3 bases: TGCGCCAGCAGGACAGGGGATGTAACTAATGAAAAACTGTTTTTT. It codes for CASRTGDVTNEKLFF.

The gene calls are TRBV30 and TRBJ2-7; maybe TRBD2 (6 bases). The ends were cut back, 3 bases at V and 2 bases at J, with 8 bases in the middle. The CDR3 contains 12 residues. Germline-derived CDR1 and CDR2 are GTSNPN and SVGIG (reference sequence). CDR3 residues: CAWRGGTYEQYF. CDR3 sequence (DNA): TGTGCCTGGAGGGGGGGAACCTACGAGCAGTACTTC.

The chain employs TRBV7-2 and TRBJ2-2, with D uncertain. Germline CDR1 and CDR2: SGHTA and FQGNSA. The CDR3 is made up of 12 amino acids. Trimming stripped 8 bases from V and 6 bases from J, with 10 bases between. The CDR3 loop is CASQFVPGELFF. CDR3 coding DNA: TGTGCCAGCCAATTTGTCCCCGGGGAGCTGTTTTTT.

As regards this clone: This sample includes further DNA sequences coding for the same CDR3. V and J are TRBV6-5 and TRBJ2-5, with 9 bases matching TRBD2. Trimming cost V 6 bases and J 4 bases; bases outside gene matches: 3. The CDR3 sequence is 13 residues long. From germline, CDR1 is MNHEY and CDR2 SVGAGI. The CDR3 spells CASRLAGVETQYF. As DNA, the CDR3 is TGTGCCAGCAGATTAGCGGGAGTAGAGACCCAGTACTTC.

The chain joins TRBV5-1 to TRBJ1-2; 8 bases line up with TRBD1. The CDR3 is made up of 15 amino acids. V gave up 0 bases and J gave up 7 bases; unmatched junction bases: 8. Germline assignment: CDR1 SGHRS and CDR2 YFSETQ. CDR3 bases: TGCGCCAGCAGCTTGGCGCGGCAGGGGGCGGGTGGCTACACCTTC. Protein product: CASSLARQGAGGYTF.

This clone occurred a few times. The CDR3 sequence: CASSQPVDGRNTIYF. CDR3 bases: TGCGCCAGCAGCCAGCCCGTGGACGGGAGAAACACCATATATTTT. V gene TRBV4-1 combines with J gene TRBJ1-3; D remains ambiguous. This CDR3 is built from 15 residues. CDR1 and CDR2 (germline): MGHRA, YSYEKL. V was cut by 3 bases and J by 5 bases, with 14 bases left in between.